The clone carrying this T cell receptor (beta chain) was picked up a small number of times. This sample is drawn from a study of blood T cells in healthy people across ages. A second PCR, run for about 7 to 12 cycles, used a sample-barcoded 5' primer plus a J-beta primer mix. One entry per CDR3 protein results from TCRdb running MiXCR on the 5' RACE reads. The top ten clones hold roughly 24% of a sample with 780,000 or so distinct CDR3 sequences, around three fifths of them seen once. The CDR3 length is 14 residues. Looked up from germline, CDR1 is KGHDR and CDR2 is SFDVKD. V lost 10 bases to trimming and J lost 4 bases; unmatched junction nucleotides: 10.

The V gene is TRBV24-1, the J gene TRBJ2-7, with 9 bases identical to TRBD1. The sequenced sample consisted of blood. The source of this sequence is a man in his forties in good health. This chain's CDR3 is CATERRDREYEQYF. In DNA, the CDR3 is TGTGCCACAGAACGCCGGGACAGGGAGTACGAGCAGTACTTC.